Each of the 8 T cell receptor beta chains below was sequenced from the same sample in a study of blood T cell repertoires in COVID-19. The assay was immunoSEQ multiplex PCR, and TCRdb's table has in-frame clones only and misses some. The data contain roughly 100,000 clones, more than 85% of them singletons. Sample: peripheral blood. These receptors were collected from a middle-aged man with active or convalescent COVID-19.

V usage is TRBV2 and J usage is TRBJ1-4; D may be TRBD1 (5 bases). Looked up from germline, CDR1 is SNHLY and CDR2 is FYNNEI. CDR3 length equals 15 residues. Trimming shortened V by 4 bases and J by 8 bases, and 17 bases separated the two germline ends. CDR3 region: CASSAPTGRTEKLFF. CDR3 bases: TGTGCCAGCAGTGCTCCTACAGGCAGGACGGAAAAACTGTTTTTT.

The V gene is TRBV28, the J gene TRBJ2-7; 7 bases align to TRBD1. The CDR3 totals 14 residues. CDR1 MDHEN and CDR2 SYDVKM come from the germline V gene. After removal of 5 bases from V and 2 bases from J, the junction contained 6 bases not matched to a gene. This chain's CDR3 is CASSTQQGTYEQYF. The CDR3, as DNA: TGTGCCAGCAGTACCCAACAGGGGACCTACGAGCAGTACTTC.

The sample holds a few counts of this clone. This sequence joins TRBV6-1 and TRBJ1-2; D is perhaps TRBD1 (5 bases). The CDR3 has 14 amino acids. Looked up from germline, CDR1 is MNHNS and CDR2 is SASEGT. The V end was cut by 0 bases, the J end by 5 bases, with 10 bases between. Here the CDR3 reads CASSEAGTGYGYTF. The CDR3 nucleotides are TGTGCCAGCAGTGAAGCCGGAACAGGTTATGGCTACACCTTC.

The CDR3 here is CASSHQGAFTEAFF. The CDR3 bases are TGTGCCAGCAGCCATCAGGGGGCATTCACTGAAGCTTTCTTT. The chain uses TRBV14 and TRBJ1-1; the match to TRBD1 covers 8 bases. The CDR3 loop spans 14 amino acids. Germline values: CDR1 SGHDN, CDR2 FVKESK. J was trimmed by 4 bases and V by 3 bases; bases with no gene match: 4. The full variable domain, completed using reference TRBV14 and TRBJ1-1, is EAGVTQFPSHSVIEKGQTVTLRCDPISGHDNLYWYRRVMGKEIKFLLHFVKESKQDESGMPNNRFLAERTGGTYSTLKVQPAELEDSGVYFCASSHQGAFTEAFFGQGTRLTVV.

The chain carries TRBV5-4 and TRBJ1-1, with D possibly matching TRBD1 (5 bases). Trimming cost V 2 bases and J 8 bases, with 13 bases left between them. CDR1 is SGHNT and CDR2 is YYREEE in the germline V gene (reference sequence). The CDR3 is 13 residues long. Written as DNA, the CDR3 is TGTGCCAGCAGCTTTTTCCGGCAGGGAGAAGCTTTCTTT. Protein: CASSFFRQGEAFF.

The CDR3 sequence is CASSPEGQSNQPQHF. CDR3 nucleotides: TGCGCCAGCAGCCCGGAGGGGCAAAGCAATCAGCCCCAGCATTTT. V usage is TRBV5-1 and J usage is TRBJ1-5; maybe TRBD1 (5 bases). This CDR3 spans 15 amino acids. Germline V CDR1 and CDR2: SGHRS, YFSETQ. The V and J ends lost 4 bases and 1 base respectively, with 12 bases between them.

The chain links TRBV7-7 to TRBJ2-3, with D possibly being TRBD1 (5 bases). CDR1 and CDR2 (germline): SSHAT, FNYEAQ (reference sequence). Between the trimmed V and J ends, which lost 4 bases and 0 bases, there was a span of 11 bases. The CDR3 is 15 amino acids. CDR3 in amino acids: CASSYGHASTDTQYF. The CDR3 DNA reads TGTGCCAGCAGCTACGGACATGCCAGCACAGATACGCAGTATTTT.

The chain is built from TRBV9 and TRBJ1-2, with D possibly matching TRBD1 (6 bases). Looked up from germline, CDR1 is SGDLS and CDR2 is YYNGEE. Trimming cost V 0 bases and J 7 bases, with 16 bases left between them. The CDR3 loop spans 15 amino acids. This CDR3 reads CASSVEVGAVGGYTF. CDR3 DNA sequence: TGTGCCAGCAGCGTAGAGGTGGGGGCAGTTGGTGGCTACACCTTC.